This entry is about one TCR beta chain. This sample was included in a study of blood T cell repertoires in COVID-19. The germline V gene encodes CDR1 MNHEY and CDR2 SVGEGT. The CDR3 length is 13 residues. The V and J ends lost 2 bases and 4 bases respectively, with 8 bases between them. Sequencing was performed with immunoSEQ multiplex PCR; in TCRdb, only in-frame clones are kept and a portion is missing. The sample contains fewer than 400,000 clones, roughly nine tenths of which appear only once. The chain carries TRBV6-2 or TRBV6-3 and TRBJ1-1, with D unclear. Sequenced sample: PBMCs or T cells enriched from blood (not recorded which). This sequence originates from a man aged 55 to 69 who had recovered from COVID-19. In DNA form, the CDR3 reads TGTGCCAGCAGTTACGGAGGGAGCACTGAAGCTTTCTTT. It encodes CASSYGGSTEAFF.